This T cell receptor beta chain comes out of a study of shared clonotypes between healthy human individuals. This clone was recorded only once. Some clones are missing from TCRdb's copy, which holds only in-frame ones; the method was immunoSEQ multiplex PCR. The sample contains about 680,000 clones, 92% of which appear only once. The germline V gene encodes CDR1 SGHNT and CDR2 YYREEE (reference sequence). Unmatched junction bases numbered 9, after V lost 4 bases and J lost 8 bases. This CDR3 spans 14 amino acids. The naive CD8 subset, CD45RO-negative cells positively selected for CCR7, excluded terminally differentiated effector memory CD45RA+ cells.

The J gene is TRBJ1-2, the V gene TRBV5-4; 9 nucleotides match TRBD1. The sequencing input was naive CD8+ T cells sorted from blood. The clonotype originates from a man between 25 and 39 years old in good health. In DNA form, the CDR3 reads TGTGCCAGCAGCCCCCCCGGGACAGGGTACGGCTACACCTTC. Translated, it gives CASSPPGTGYGYTF.